This T cell receptor beta chain was sequenced for a study of T-cell reconstitution after alpha-beta-depleted transplantation in children. The germline gives CDR1 DFQATT, CDR2 SNEGSKA (reference sequence). The CDR3 sequence is 15 residues long. V was trimmed by 1 base and J by 0 bases, leaving 12 bases between them. This clonotype was found many times. The TCRbeta library incorporated unique molecular identifiers. MiXCR, run by TCRdb on the PCR reads, gives a single entry per CDR3 protein. This table holds hundreds of thousands of distinct CDR3 sequences, roughly 17% found once. The receptor's source is a human donor who donated a stem cell graft to a child with acute myeloid leukemia. The chain combines TRBV20-1 with TRBJ1-1; D is possibly TRBD1 (5 bases). Source: PBMCs from the stem cell graft donor, taken from the stem cell graft. The CDR3 coding sequence is TGCAGTGCTAGAGGCCTGACAGACCTGAACACTGAAGCTTTCTTT. Its protein is CSARGLTDLNTEAFF.